This section outlines one T cell receptor (beta chain) sequence together with its context. Its target is unknown. A multiplex PCR was run with 60 Vbeta primers and 13 Jbeta primers. The data were produced by immunoSEQ multiplex PCR, yet TCRdb's version contains in-frame clones alone and is incomplete. The data show approximately 100,000 clones, more than 75% seen once. The sample is drawn from a study of cytomegalovirus exposure and HLA in healthy donors. Study-wide background: Earlier work reported about 110 million unique TCR beta sequences from 150 million to 200 million T cells. The Caucasian-associated ancestry cluster contained about 80% of the approximately 430 genotyped donors. General study results and limits: Later on, analysis showed that most CMV-associated TCR beta chains appeared to be HLA-restricted.

Losses at the gene ends were 5 bases for V and 5 bases for J; bases not matched to a gene: 9. The CDR3 contains 16 residues. Germline CDR1 is MDHEN and CDR2 is SYDVKM. This chain uses TRBV28 with TRBJ2-1; 10 nucleotides align to TRBD2. Sequencing used PBMCs. This TCR derives from a young woman in good health and CMV-seropositive. The CDR3 coding sequence is TGTGCCAGCAGTATGAGCGGGAGGGCCGTTGACAATGAGCAGTTCTTC. Translating it yields CASSMSGRAVDNEQFF.